The clone carrying this T cell receptor beta chain was counted only a few times. The data are from a study of T cells in Graves' hyperthyroidism and ophthalmopathy. Amplified TCR beta CDR3 regions derived from RNA transcripts. TCR CDR3 regions were first amplified by RT-PCR with HTBI primers. A single record per CDR3 protein comes from TCRdb applying MiXCR to the multiplex PCR reads. Of more than 450,000 distinct CDR3 sequences listed, 20% were seen once; the top ten hold approximately 48%. Among ophthalmopathy patients, the Clinical Activity Score reached at least 3, the NOSPECS grade reached at least 4, and duration remained under 3 months. Trimming left V 2 bases short and J 3 bases short, with 8 bases between. The CDR3 covers 13 residues. Germline CDR1 is SGHDN and CDR2 is FVKESK.

The clonotype originates from a man aged 40-49 years with Graves' ophthalmopathy. Sequenced sample: blood. The chain recombines TRBV14 with TRBJ2-7; D ambiguous. The CDR3 sequence: CASSQQNGYEQYF. The CDR3 nucleotides read TGTGCCAGCAGCCAACAGAATGGCTACGAGCAGTACTTC.